A single sample gave rise to the 5 T cell receptor beta chains below, sequenced in a study of shared clonotypes between healthy human individuals (dated by TCRdb to 2020 to 2021). Libraries were built with the immunoSEQ multiplex PCR assay. The table was pulled from immuneACCESS by TCRdb, which kept in-frame rearrangements only. Such tables lose some clones; where checked, under half of the loss comes from unresolved V genes, and the rest has no known cause. For this sample there are roughly 2,300,000 clones; approximately 90% appear just once. The ten largest make up more than 0.35% of the sample. The sequenced sample consisted of naive CD4+ T cells from PBMCs. The cell subset or site label of this sample denotes: CD45RA+ positively selected. These receptors were taken from a man between 18 and 35 years old in good health. Some clones in this sample may be carry-over from other donors' samples.

As to this clone: Within the sample, other DNA sequences also encode this same CDR3. The chain couples TRBV18 to TRBJ2-1, with D perhaps matching TRBD1 (6 bases). Trimming removed 2 bases from V and 0 bases from J, with 8 bases in between. Germline V gene lookup returns CDR1 KGHSH and CDR2 LQKENI. This CDR3 has 15 residues. The CDR3 here is CASSPVGGSYNEQFF. The CDR3 region has the DNA TGTGCCAGCTCACCAGTAGGGGGCTCCTACAATGAGCAGTTCTTC.

The rearrangement links TRBV6-6 to TRBJ2-7, with D maybe TRBD2 (6 bases). Looked up from germline, CDR1 is MNHNY and CDR2 is SVGAGI (reference sequence). Trimming took off 2 bases at V and 5 bases at J, with 13 bases between the two ends. The CDR3 is 14 residues long. CDR3 nucleotides: TGTGCCAGCAGTTACGGGGGGAACGGTGACGAGCAGTACTTC. Its protein is CASSYGGNGDEQYF.

The CDR3 coding sequence is TGTGCCAGCAGTTTGGAGGGCTCGGGGGCCAACGTCCTGACTTTC. Translated, it gives CASSLEGSGANVLTF. The genes are TRBV6-5 and TRBJ2-6; possible D gene TRBD2, 6 bases. With 4 bases removed from V and 4 bases from J, the gap between germline ends came to 11 bases. From germline, CDR1 is MNHEY and CDR2 SVGAGI. This CDR3 spans 15 amino acids.

On this clone itself: Other nucleotide sequences from this sample produce the same CDR3. This rearrangement joins TRBV28 to TRBJ2-7, with 8 bases lining up with TRBD2. Germline CDR1 is MDHEN and CDR2 is SYDVKM. The CDR3 spans 14 residues. V gave up 5 bases and J gave up 4 bases; unmatched junction bases: 7. The CDR3 protein is CASSGTSGGYEQYF. The CDR3 nucleotides are TGTGCCAGCAGTGGCACTAGCGGAGGTTACGAGCAGTACTTC. Supplemented by reference TRBV28 and TRBJ2-7, the full variable domain reads DVKVTQSSRYLVKRTGEKVFLECVQDMDHENMFWYRQDPGLGLRLIYFSYDVKMKEKGDIPEGYSVSREKKERFSLILESASTNQTSMYLCASSGTSGGYEQYFGPGTRLTVT.

The chain recombines TRBV9 with TRBJ1-5, with D tentatively TRBD1 (5 bases). Trimming removed 0 bases from V and 0 bases from J, with 19 bases in between. In germline, CDR1 is SGDLS, CDR2 YYNGEE. This CDR3 is built from 19 residues. The CDR3 loop reads CASSVDAGRGPYSNQPQHF. The CDR3 DNA sequence: TGTGCCAGCAGCGTAGATGCAGGGAGAGGGCCCTATAGCAATCAGCCCCAGCATTTT. Complete variable domain (other parts from reference TRBV9 and TRBJ1-5): DSGVTQTPKHLITATGQRVTLRCSPRSGDLSVYWYQQSLDQGLQFLIQYYNGEERAKGNILERFSAQQFPDLHSELNLSSLELGDSALYFCASSVDAGRGPYSNQPQHFGDGTRLSIL.